The clone carrying this T cell receptor (beta chain) was detected ten times or more. The antigen remains undetermined. This sample is drawn from a study of tumor-infiltrating lymphocytes in primary liver carcinoma. About the study: Tumors were staged T1-T3 N0M0 and measured about 4.2 to 10 cm across. Sample counts of productive TCRbeta reads spanned roughly 3.65 to 8 million; these counts were similar across tissue types. Findings of the study overall: Lesser overlap characterized tumor-adjacent and tumor-blood pairs relative to tumor region pairs.

The CDR3 has 15 amino acids. Trimming removed 1 base at V and 3 bases at J, with 12 bases between. Germline values: CDR1 SQVTM, CDR2 ANQGSEA. The input was around 500 ng total RNA; TCR beta cDNA was made from it with a constant-region primer. Construction of TCR beta libraries relied on three successive nested multiplex PCR rounds employing slightly modified ARM-PCR. The first two PCR rounds, roughly 10 cycles each, used TRBV1-TRBV30 forward primers and a C-beta reverse primer. TCRdb reprocessed the multiplex PCR reads with MiXCR, giving one entry per CDR3 protein. Of about 120,000 distinct CDR3 sequences detected, about two thirds appear once; the ten largest clones hold 7.5% to 10%. From around 20-30 mg of unsorted bulk tissue, DNA and RNA were co-extracted together.

The TCR sequence derives from a woman in her fifties or sixties with primary liver carcinoma and hepatitis B virus infection. This chain uses TRBV29-1 with TRBJ2-2, with D possibly called TRBD1 or TRBD2 (5 bases each). Sequencing was carried out using tumor-adjacent normal liver tissue. CDR3 coding DNA: TGCAGCGTTGAAGGGGGACCCGGTTACACCGGGGAGCTGTTTTTT. Its translation: CSVEGGPGYTGELFF.